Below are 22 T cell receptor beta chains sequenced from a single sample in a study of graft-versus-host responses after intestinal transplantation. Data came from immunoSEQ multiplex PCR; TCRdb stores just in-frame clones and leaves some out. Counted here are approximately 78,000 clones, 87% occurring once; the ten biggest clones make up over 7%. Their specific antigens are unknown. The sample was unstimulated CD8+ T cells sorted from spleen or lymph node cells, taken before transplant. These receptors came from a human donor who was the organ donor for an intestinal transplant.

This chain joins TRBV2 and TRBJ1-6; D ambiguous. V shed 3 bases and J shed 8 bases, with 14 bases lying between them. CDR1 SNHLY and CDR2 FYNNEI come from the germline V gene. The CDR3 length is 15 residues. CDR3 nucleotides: TGTGCCAGCAGTGAGGGATACCCCGGCGATTCACCCCTCCACTTT. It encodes CASSEGYPGDSPLHF.

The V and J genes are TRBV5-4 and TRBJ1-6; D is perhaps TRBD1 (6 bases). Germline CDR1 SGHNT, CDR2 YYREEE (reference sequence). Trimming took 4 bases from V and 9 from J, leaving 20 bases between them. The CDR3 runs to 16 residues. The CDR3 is CASSIRPRGRSSPLHF. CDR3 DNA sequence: TGTGCCAGCAGCATCCGACCCAGGGGCAGGAGTTCACCCCTCCACTTT.

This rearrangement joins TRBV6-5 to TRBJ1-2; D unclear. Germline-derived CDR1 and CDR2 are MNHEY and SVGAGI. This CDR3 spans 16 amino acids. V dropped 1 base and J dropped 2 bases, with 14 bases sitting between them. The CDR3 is CASSYWPAISNYGYTF. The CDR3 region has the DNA TGTGCCAGCAGTTACTGGCCAGCCATTAGCAACTATGGCTACACCTTC.

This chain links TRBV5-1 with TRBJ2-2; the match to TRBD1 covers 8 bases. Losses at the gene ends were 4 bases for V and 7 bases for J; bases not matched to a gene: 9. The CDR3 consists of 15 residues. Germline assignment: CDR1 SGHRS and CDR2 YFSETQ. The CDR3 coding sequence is TGCGCCAGCAGCCCGGACAGGGTCGAGGTCGGGGAGCTGTTTTTT. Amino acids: CASSPDRVEVGELFF.

As DNA, the CDR3 is TGTGCCAGCAGTTTACTGGGGACTAATGAAAAACTGTTTTTT. This encodes CASSLLGTNEKLFF. The J gene is TRBJ1-4, the V gene TRBV28; D unresolved. Germline CDR1 MDHEN, CDR2 SYDVKM. V was cut by 2 bases and J by 2 bases, with 6 bases left in between. The CDR3 is made up of 14 amino acids. Looking up the rest from reference TRBV28 and TRBJ1-4 gives the full variable domain: DVKVTQSSRYLVKRTGEKVFLECVQDMDHENMFWYRQDPGLGLRLIYFSYDVKMKEKGDIPEGYSVSREKKERFSLILESASTNQTSMYLCASSLLGTNEKLFFGSGTQLSVL.

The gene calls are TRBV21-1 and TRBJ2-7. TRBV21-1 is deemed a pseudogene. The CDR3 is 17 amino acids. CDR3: CASSTHTRHRLGAEQYF. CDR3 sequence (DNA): TGTGCCAGCAGCACCCATACTCGACACCGCCTAGGCGCCGAGCAGTACTTC.

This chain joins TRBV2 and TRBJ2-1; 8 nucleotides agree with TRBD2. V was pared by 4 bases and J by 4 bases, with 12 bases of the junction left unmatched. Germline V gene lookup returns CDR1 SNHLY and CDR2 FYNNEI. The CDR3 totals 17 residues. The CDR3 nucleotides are TGTGCCAGCAGTGCCCGACTAGCGTCGGTGGTGTACAATGAGCAGTTCTTC. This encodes CASSARLASVVYNEQFF.

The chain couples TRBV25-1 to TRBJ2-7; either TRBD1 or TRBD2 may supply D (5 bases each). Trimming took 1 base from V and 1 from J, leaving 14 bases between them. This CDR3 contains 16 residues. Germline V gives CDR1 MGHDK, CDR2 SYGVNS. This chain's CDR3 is CASSEFFGATSYEQYF. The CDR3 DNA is TGTGCCAGCAGTGAATTTTTCGGGGCCACATCCTACGAGCAGTACTTC.

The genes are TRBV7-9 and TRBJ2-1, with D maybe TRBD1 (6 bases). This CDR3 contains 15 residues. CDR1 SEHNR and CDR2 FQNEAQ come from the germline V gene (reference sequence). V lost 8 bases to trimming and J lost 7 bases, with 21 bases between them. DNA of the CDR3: TGTGCCAGCTCTTCGGGGCCAGGGGCTACGAATGAGCAGTTCTTC. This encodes CASSSGPGATNEQFF.

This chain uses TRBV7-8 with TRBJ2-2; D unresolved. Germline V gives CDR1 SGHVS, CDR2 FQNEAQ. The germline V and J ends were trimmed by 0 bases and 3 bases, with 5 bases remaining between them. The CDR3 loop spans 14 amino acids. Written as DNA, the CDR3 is TGTGCCAGCAGCTTAGCGCTAGACACCGGGGAGCTGTTTTTT. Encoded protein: CASSLALDTGELFF.

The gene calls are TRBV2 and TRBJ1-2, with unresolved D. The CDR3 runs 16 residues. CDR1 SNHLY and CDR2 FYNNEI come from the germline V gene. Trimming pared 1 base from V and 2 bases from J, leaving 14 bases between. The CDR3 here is CASSEGTAQSNYGYTF. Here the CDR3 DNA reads TGTGCCAGCAGTGAAGGGACTGCACAGAGCAACTATGGCTACACCTTC.

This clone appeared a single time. Here the CDR3 reads CASSPGQVNYEQYF. The CDR3 bases are TGTGCCAGCAGTCCGGGACAGGTCAACTACGAGCAGTACTTC. The chain recombines TRBV6-1 with TRBJ2-7; TRBD1 aligns across 8 bases. Germline CDR1 and CDR2: MNHNS and SASEGT. The V gene end was trimmed by 5 bases and the J gene end by 3 bases; junction bases not matched to a gene: 6. This CDR3 has 14 residues.

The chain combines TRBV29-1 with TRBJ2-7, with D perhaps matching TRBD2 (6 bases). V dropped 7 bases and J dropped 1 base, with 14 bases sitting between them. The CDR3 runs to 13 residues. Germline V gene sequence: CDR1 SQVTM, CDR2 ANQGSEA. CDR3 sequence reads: CSATEGGSYEQYF. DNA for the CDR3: TGCAGCGCTACGGAGGGCGGATCCTACGAGCAGTACTTC.

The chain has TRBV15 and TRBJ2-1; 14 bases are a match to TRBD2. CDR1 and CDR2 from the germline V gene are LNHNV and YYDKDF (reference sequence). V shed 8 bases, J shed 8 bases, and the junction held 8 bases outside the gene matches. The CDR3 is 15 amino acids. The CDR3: CATRTSGGFTDEQFF. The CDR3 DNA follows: TGTGCCACCCGGACTAGCGGGGGGTTTACCGATGAGCAGTTCTTC.

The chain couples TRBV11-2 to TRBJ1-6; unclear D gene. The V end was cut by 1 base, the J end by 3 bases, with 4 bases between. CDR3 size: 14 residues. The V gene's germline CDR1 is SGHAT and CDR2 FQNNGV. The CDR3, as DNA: TGTGCCAGCAGCTTAGCCAACTATAATTCACCCCTCCACTTT. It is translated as CASSLANYNSPLHF.

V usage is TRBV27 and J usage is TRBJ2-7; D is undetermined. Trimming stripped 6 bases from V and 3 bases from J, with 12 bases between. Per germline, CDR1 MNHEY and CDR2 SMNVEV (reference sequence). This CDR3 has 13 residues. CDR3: CASRQGLFYEQYF. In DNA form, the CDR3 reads TGTGCCAGCAGGCAAGGCCTCTTCTACGAGCAGTACTTC.

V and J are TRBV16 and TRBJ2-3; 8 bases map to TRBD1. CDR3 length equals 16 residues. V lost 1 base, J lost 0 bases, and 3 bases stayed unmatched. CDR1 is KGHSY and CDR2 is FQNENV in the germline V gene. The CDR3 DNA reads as TGTGCCAGCAGCCAATTTCGGACAGGGAGCACAGATACGCAGTATTTT. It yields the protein CASSQFRTGSTDTQYF.

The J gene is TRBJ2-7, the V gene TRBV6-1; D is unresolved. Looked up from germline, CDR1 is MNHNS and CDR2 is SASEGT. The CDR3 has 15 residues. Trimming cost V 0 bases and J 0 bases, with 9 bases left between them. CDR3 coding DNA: TGTGCCAGCAGTGAAGCAGTTAGGAGCTCCTACGAGCAGTACTTC. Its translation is CASSEAVRSSYEQYF.

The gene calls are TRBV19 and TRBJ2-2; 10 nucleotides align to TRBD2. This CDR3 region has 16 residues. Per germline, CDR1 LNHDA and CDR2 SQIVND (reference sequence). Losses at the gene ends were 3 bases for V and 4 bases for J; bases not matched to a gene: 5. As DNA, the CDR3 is TGTGCCAGTAGTATTAGCGGGGGGCCAGCCACCGGGGAGCTGTTTTTT. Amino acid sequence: CASSISGGPATGELFF.

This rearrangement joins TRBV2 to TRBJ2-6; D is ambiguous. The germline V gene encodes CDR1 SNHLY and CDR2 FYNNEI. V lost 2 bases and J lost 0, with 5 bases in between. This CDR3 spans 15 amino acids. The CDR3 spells CASSEWVSGANVLTF. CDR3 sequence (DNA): TGTGCCAGCAGTGAATGGGTCTCTGGGGCCAACGTCCTGACTTTC.

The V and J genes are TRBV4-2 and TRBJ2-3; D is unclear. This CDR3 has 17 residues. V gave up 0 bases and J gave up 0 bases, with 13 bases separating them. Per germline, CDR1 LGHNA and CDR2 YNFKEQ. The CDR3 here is CASSQEGPASSTDTQYF. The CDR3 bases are TGTGCCAGCAGCCAAGAAGGTCCAGCGTCTAGCACAGATACGCAGTATTTT.

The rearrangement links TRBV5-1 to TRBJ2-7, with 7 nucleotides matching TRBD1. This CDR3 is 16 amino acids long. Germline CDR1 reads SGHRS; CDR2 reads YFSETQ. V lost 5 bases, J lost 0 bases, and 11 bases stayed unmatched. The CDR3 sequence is CASRASDREPSYEQYF. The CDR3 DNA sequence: TGCGCCAGCAGGGCCTCCGACAGGGAACCCTCCTACGAGCAGTACTTC. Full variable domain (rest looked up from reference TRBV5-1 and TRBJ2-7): KAGVTQTPRYLIKTRGQQVTLSCSPISGHRSVSWYQQTPGQGLQFLFEYFSETQRNKGNFPGRFSGRQFSNSRSEMNVSTLELGDSALYLCASRASDREPSYEQYFGPGTRLTVT.